These T cell receptor beta chains were read from a single sample in a study of blood T cell repertoires in COVID-19. Only in-frame clones appear in the TCRdb table, and some are missing; sequencing was by immunoSEQ multiplex PCR. This table has approximately 260,000 clones, roughly 89% appearing once. The sequencing input was peripheral blood. Source of these receptors: a woman between 40 and 55 years old who had recovered from COVID-19. Both conserved end residues are part of each CDR3. A D gene is named only where the DNA matches it firmly. Not all rows give a size; the values are once, few, many and, for expanded clones, a class.

CDR3nt | CDR3aa | v_gene | d_gene | j_gene | abundance
TGCGCCAGCAGCCCGGTAGCGGGTTCGTACTACAATGAGCAGTTCTTC | CASSPVAGSYYNEQFF | TRBV5-1 | TRBD2 | TRBJ2-1 | .
TGTGCCAGCGGCCTTGGAATCGAGGGCACTGAAGCTTTCTTT | CASGLGIEGTEAFF | TRBV2 | . | TRBJ1-1 | .
TGTGCCAGCAGCTTAGTAGTGGGCGCGGGAGCTTTCTTT | CASSLVVGAGAFF | TRBV11-2 | . | TRBJ1-1 | .
TGCGCCAGCAGCCAAGTCGGGGATCAAGGGCCCCAGCATTTT | CASSQVGDQGPQHF | TRBV4-1 | . | TRBJ1-5 | .
TGTGCCAGCAGCTTGCGAGATGCGGGGGAGCTGTTTTTT | CASSLRDAGELFF | TRBV5-4 | . | TRBJ2-2 | once
TGCGCCAGCAGCCCGGACAGCACCTATGGCTACACCTTC | CASSPDSTYGYTF | TRBV5-1 | . | TRBJ1-2 | .
TGTGCCAGCAGCTTAGAACTAGCGGGAGGGCCCGAGACCCAGTACTTC | CASSLELAGGPETQYF | TRBV7-2 | TRBD2 | TRBJ2-5 | .
TGCGCCAGCAGCTTGGTTGGCACCACCTACGAGCAGTACTTC | CASSLVGTTYEQYF | TRBV5-1 | . | TRBJ2-7 | few
TGCGCCAGTGCGACAGGTCCTGGCTACAATGAGCAGTTCTTC | CASATGPGYNEQFF | TRBV10-1 | . | TRBJ2-1 | .
TGTGCCAGCAGCCCAGACACCATATATTTT | CASSPDTIYF | TRBV21-1 | . | TRBJ1-3 | .
TGTGCCAGCAGCTTAGCTATGTACCAAGAGACCCAGTACTTC | CASSLAMYQETQYF | TRBV7-9 | . | TRBJ2-5 | .
TGTGCCAGCAGCTTAGATAGTCCCTCCACTAATGAAAAACTGTTTTTT | CASSLDSPSTNEKLFF | TRBV11-2 | . | TRBJ1-4 | .
TGTGCCAGCAAACAGGGCCACTCTGGAAACACCATATATTTT | CASKQGHSGNTIYF | TRBV6-5 | . | TRBJ1-3 | .
TGTGCCAGCAGTTTCTACAGGGAGGGTACTGAAGCTTTCTTT | CASSFYREGTEAFF | TRBV28 | . | TRBJ1-1 | .
TGTGCCAGCTCACCCCCGGGACTGACTAATGAAAAACTGTTTTTT | CASSPPGLTNEKLFF | TRBV18 | . | TRBJ1-4 | .
TGTGCCAGCAGTTTGACAGGGTCAAAAGAGACCCAGTACTTC | CASSLTGSKETQYF | TRBV27 | TRBD1 | TRBJ2-5 | few
TGTGCCAGTAGTATAGCCAGGGGAGAGACCCAGTACTTC | CASSIARGETQYF | TRBV19 | . | TRBJ2-5 | .
TGCAGCGTTGAAGATAGGGGCCTCGGCTATGGCTACACCTTC | CSVEDRGLGYGYTF | TRBV29-1 | . | TRBJ1-2 | once
TGTGCCAGCAGCTTAGAGGTCTGGGGGGTTACAGATACGCAGTATTTT | CASSLEVWGVTDTQYF | TRBV7-2 | . | TRBJ2-3 | .
TGTGCCTGGAGCAGCGACAGACCCACCGGGGAGCTGTTTTTT | CAWSSDRPTGELFF | TRBV30 | . | TRBJ2-2 | .
TGTGCCAGCAGAGTGGGACAGGGGGACGGCTACACCTTC | CASRVGQGDGYTF | TRBV28 | TRBD1 | TRBJ1-2 | .
TGCAGCGTTGAGACAGCTAGCACAGATACGCAGTATTTT | CSVETASTDTQYF | TRBV29-1 | . | TRBJ2-3 | .
TGTGCCAGCAGCTTACTACATTCACCCCTCCACTTT | CASSLLHSPLHF | TRBV7-9 | . | TRBJ1-6 | .
TGTGCCAGTAGTTCACTTCGGGACAATAATCAGCCCCAGCATTTT | CASSSLRDNNQPQHF | TRBV19 | . | TRBJ1-5 | few
TGTGCCAGCACATTCCTTCGGACTAGCGGTCTAGGGGCCAACGTCCTGACTTTC | CASTFLRTSGLGANVLTF | TRBV11-3 | TRBD2 | TRBJ2-6 | .
TGTGCCAGCAGTTTCGACAGGGCGGCTAGCAATCAGCCCCAGCATTTT | CASSFDRAASNQPQHF | TRBV27 | TRBD1 | TRBJ1-5 | .
TGTGCCTGGAGTGTAGGCCAGGCCTATGGCTACACCTTC | CAWSVGQAYGYTF | TRBV30 | . | TRBJ1-2 | .
TGTGCCAGCAGTCTACCGGGACTAACTTGGTACTTC | CASSLPGLTWYF | TRBV28 | TRBD2 | TRBJ2-7 | few
TGTGCCAGCAGCAAAGGGGACAGCGACACCGGGGAGCTGTTTTTT | CASSKGDSDTGELFF | TRBV5-4 | TRBD1 | TRBJ2-2 | .
TGTGCCAGCAGCCTAGCTAGCGGGGGGAACTACGAGCAGTACTTC | CASSLASGGNYEQYF | TRBV7-6 | TRBD2 | TRBJ2-7 | .
TGTGCCAGCAGTTTAACCGCGGGACTAGCGGGGGGGCGTTCATACAATGAGCAGTTCTTC | CASSLTAGLAGGRSYNEQFF | TRBV27 | TRBD2 | TRBJ2-1 | .
TGTGCCAGTAGTGCGGGAGGGCTGTACAATGAGCAGTTCTTC | CASSAGGLYNEQFF | TRBV19 | TRBD2 | TRBJ2-1 | .
TGCGCCAGCAGCCGATCCTCGTTGGACAGGGCCGACACCGGGGAGCTGTTTTTT | CASSRSSLDRADTGELFF | TRBV5-1 | TRBD1 | TRBJ2-2 | .
TGTGCCAGCCATCGGAGCAATCAGCCCCAGCATTTT | CASHRSNQPQHF | TRBV2 | . | TRBJ1-5 | .
TGTGCCAGCAGTTTAGTGGGGAGGGGCGGCCAGCCCCAGCATTTT | CASSLVGRGGQPQHF | TRBV28 | . | TRBJ1-5 | .
TGTGCCAGCAGACCAGGTAGCGGGAGCAAGTATGAGCAGTTCTTC | CASRPGSGSKYEQFF | TRBV6-4 | TRBD2 | TRBJ2-1 | .
TGCGCCAGCAGCCAAGCCGGGACAGCACAAGAGACCCAGTACTTC | CASSQAGTAQETQYF | TRBV4-1 | TRBD1 | TRBJ2-5 | .
TGCGCCAGCAGCTCTGGCCAGGGGGGATCCTACAATGAGCAGTTCTTC | CASSSGQGGSYNEQFF | TRBV5-1 | . | TRBJ2-1 | .
TGTGCCAGCTCACCGTCCGGGACAGGGGGCACAGATACGCAGTATTTT | CASSPSGTGGTDTQYF | TRBV18 | TRBD1 | TRBJ2-3 | .
TGTGCCACCAGCAGAGATGGGACAGGGGGTCAGCCCCAGCATTTT | CATSRDGTGGQPQHF | TRBV15 | TRBD1 | TRBJ1-5 | few
TGCAGCGTAGGACAGGTAGCAAACACCGGGGAGCTGTTTTTT | CSVGQVANTGELFF | TRBV29-1 | TRBD1 | TRBJ2-2 | .
TGTGCCAGCAGCTTACTGAATGAGCAGTTCTTC | CASSLLNEQFF | TRBV7-2 | . | TRBJ2-1 | .
TGTGCCAGCAGCCTGGGGGGGAGCCGGCTCGGTGAGCAGTTCTTC | CASSLGGSRLGEQFF | TRBV7-2 | TRBD2 | TRBJ2-1 | .
TGTGCCATCAGTAACCCAGGGGGCTACGGTGGCTACACCTTC | CAISNPGGYGGYTF | TRBV10-3 | TRBD1 | TRBJ1-2 | .
TGTGCCAGCAGCTCCCAGGGTGACGATACGCAGTATTTT | CASSSQGDDTQYF | TRBV7-2 | . | TRBJ2-3 | .
TGTGCCAGTAGTCTACAAACAGGGTATGGCTACACCTTC | CASSLQTGYGYTF | TRBV19 | . | TRBJ1-2 | .
TGTGCCAGCAAGCAGGGACAGGCAAACCCTGGCTACACCTTC | CASKQGQANPGYTF | TRBV6-5 | TRBD1 | TRBJ1-2 | .
TGTGCCAGCAGGAGCCCGACAGGGTCCTACACTGAAGCTTTCTTT | CASRSPTGSYTEAFF | TRBV2 | TRBD1 | TRBJ1-1 | once
TGTGCCAGCACCGATCAGGGGTACGAGCAGTACTTC | CASTDQGYEQYF | TRBV7-9 | . | TRBJ2-7 | .
TGTGCCAGCAGCTTCACGACAGGGGTCAGGGGCTACACCTTC | CASSFTTGVRGYTF | TRBV5-4 | TRBD1 | TRBJ1-2 | .
TGCGCCAGCAGTCCAACCCCTTGGGGACAGAAAGATGGCTACACCTTC | CASSPTPWGQKDGYTF | TRBV4-3 | TRBD1 | TRBJ1-2 | .
TGTGCCACCCGAGGCGGGGGGATGGACACTGAAGCTTTCTTT | CATRGGGMDTEAFF | TRBV24-1 | . | TRBJ1-1 | .